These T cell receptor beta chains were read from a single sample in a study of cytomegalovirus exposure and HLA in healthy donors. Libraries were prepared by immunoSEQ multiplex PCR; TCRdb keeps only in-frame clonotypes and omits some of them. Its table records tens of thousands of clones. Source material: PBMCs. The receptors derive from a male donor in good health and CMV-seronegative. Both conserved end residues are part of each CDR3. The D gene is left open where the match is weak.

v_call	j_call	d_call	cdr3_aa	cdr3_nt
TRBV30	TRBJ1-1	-	CAWSDKLNTEAFF	TGTGCCTGGAGTGACAAGTTGAACACTGAAGCTTTCTTT
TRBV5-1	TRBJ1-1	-	CASSLGVQNTEAFF	TGCGCCAGCAGCTTGGGAGTCCAAAACACTGAAGCTTTCTTT
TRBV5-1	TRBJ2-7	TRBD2	CASSFERGSYEQYF	TGCGCCAGCAGCTTCGAGCGGGGTTCCTACGAGCAGTACTTC
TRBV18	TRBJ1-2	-	CASSPGVQDYGYTF	TGTGCCAGCTCACCAGGGGTACAGGATTATGGCTACACCTTC
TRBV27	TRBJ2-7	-	CASAISGAYEQYF	TGTGCCAGCGCCATAAGCGGTGCCTACGAGCAGTACTTC
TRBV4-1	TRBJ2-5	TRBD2	CASSHLAGVQETQYF	TGCGCCAGCAGCCACCTAGCGGGGGTTCAAGAGACCCAGTACTTC
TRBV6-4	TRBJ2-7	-	CASSDPNSGRSYEQYF	TGTGCCAGCAGTGACCCAAACTCAGGGAGGTCCTACGAGCAGTACTTC
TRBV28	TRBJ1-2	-	CASSLFGSGQGGDGSGYTF	TGTGCCAGCAGTTTGTTTGGTTCCGGGCAAGGAGGGGATGGATCGGGCTACACCTTC
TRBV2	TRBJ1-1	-	CASSSSTGSTEAFF	TGTGCCAGCAGCAGCTCGACAGGATCCACTGAAGCTTTCTTT
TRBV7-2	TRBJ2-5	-	CASSLRPQASSNQYF	TGTGCCAGCAGCTTGAGACCCCAGGCTTCGTCCAACCAGTACTTC
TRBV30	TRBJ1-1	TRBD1	CASNRGNMNTEAFF	TGTGCCTCAAACAGGGGAAATATGAACACTGAAGCTTTCTTT
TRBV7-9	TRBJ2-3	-	CASSPNLGRTDTQYF	TGTGCCAGCAGCCCAAACCTGGGGCGCACAGATACGCAGTATTTT
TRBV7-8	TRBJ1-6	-	CASSLQAANSPLHF	TGTGCCAGCAGCTTGCAGGCAGCTAATTCACCCCTCCACTTT
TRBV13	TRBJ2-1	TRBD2	CASSLDRGGGANANEQFF	TGTGCCAGCAGCTTAGATCGTGGCGGGGGGGCGAACGCGAATGAGCAGTTCTTC
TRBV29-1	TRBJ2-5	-	CSVEEGQETQYF	TGCAGCGTTGAGGAGGGGCAAGAGACCCAGTACTTC
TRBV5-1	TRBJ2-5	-	CASSLDYQETQYF	TGCGCCAGCAGCTTGGACTATCAAGAGACCCAGTACTTC
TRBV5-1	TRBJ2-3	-	CASSLVQGTDTQYF	TGCGCCAGCAGCTTGGTACAGGGCACAGATACGCAGTATTTT
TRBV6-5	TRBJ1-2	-	CASFFRQGLGYTF	TGTGCCAGCTTCTTTCGCCAGGGCCTAGGCTACACCTTC
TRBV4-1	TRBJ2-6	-	CASSGGVTGANVLTF	TGCGCCAGCTCTGGCGGGGTCACTGGGGCCAACGTCCTGACTTTC
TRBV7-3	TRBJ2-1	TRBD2	CASSLSASGGYNEQFF	TGTGCCAGCAGCTTATCGGCCAGCGGGGGTTACAATGAGCAGTTCTTC
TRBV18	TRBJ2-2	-	CASSPVAAHTGELFF	TGTGCCAGCTCACCCGTAGCGGCTCACACCGGGGAGCTGTTTTTT
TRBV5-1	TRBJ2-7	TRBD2	CASSSQTAGGPYEQYF	TGCGCCAGCAGCTCACAGACAGCGGGAGGGCCCTACGAGCAGTACTTC
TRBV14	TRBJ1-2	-	CASSRGAANYGYTF	TGTGCCAGCAGCCGGGGAGCGGCGAACTATGGCTACACCTTC
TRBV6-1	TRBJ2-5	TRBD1	CASSEESLGRTGRIRVLTQYF	TGTGCCAGCAGTGAAGAGAGCCTAGGTCGGACAGGGAGGATACGAGTTTTGACCCAGTACTTC
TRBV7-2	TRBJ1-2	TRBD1	CASSFSTGQGRGYTF	TGTGCCAGCAGCTTCTCGACCGGACAGGGGAGAGGCTACACCTTC
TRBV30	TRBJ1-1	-	CAWTVGNTEAFF	TGTGCCTGGACAGTTGGGAACACTGAAGCTTTCTTT
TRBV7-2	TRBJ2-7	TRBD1	CASSLAGTGLVEQYF	TGTGCCAGCAGCTTGGCCGGGACAGGACTCGTCGAGCAGTACTTC
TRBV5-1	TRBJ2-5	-	CASSRAGDKETQYF	TGCGCCAGCAGCCGTGCGGGGGACAAGGAGACCCAGTACTTC
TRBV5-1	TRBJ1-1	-	CASSPQRIGTEAFF	TGCGCCAGCAGCCCCCAAAGAATCGGTACTGAAGCTTTCTTT
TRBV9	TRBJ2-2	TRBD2	CASSVAWTSGDTGELFF	TGTGCCAGCAGCGTAGCGTGGACTAGCGGGGACACCGGGGAGCTGTTTTTT
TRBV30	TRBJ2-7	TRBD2	CAWSPGTTEQYF	TGTGCCTGGAGTCCCGGGACTACCGAGCAGTACTTC
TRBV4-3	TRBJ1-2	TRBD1	CASSPQDRGNYGYTF	TGCGCCAGCAGCCCACAGGACAGGGGCAACTATGGCTACACCTTC
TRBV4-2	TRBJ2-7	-	CASSQGKVGVYEQYF	TGTGCCAGCAGCCAAGGGAAAGTCGGAGTCTACGAGCAGTACTTC
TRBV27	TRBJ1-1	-	CASSSPSNTEAFF	TGTGCCAGCAGTTCACCCAGTAACACTGAAGCTTTCTTT
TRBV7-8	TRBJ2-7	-	CASSVLADLSYEQYF	TGTGCCAGCAGCGTTTTAGCGGACCTCTCCTACGAGCAGTACTTC
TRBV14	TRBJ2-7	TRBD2	CASSKTSGAYEQYF	TGTGCCAGCAGCAAGACTAGCGGAGCCTACGAGCAGTACTTC
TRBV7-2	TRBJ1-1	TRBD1	CASSLTGGIEAFF	TGTGCCAGCAGCTTGACAGGGGGCATTGAAGCTTTCTTT
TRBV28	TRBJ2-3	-	CASTPAGRATDTQYF	TGTGCCAGCACCCCAGCGGGCAGGGCCACAGATACGCAGTATTTT
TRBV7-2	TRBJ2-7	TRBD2	CASSPGTSGYEQYF	TGTGCCAGCAGCCCCGGGACTAGCGGCTACGAGCAGTACTTC
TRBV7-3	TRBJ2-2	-	CASSKSGVNTGELFF	TGTGCCAGCAGCAAATCAGGGGTGAACACCGGGGAGCTGTTTTTT
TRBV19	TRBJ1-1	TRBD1	CASRDRLNTEAFF	TGTGCCAGTAGGGACAGGCTGAACACTGAAGCTTTCTTT